This T cell receptor (beta chain) was observed in a study of cytomegalovirus exposure and HLA in healthy donors. Trimming stripped 2 bases from V and 4 bases from J, with 6 bases between. Germline CDR1 and CDR2: MNHNS and SASEGT. The CDR3 covers 12 residues. Worth noting for this clone: The antigen is not known.

Vbeta (60) and Jbeta (13) primers were used in the PCR. Repertoires were generated with immunoSEQ multiplex PCR, while TCRdb's copy carries only in-frame clones and drops some. Among around 210,000 clones listed, 85% were seen once. Study conclusions and caveats: TCR beta chain V- and J-gene trimming was linked, in a later analysis, to a missense variant in DCLRE1C. Across all donors, roughly uniform sequencing depth was an assumption of the presence/absence analyses. In vitro, a few CMV-associated chains proved specific for CMV antigens. In a later analysis, HLA-associated TCR beta chains were more clonally expanded than equally common others.

The sequence was obtained from a girl aged 2 to 9 in good health and CMV-seronegative. The source material was PBMCs. The V call is TRBV6-1, the J call TRBJ2-7; D is undetermined. The CDR3, as DNA: TGTGCCAGCAGTGAAAGCAAGTACGAGCAGTACTTC. This gives the protein CASSESKYEQYF.